These 14 T cell receptor beta chains came from one sample sequenced in a study of blood T cell repertoires in COVID-19. The method was immunoSEQ multiplex PCR; TCRdb's version includes in-frame clones alone and lacks a portion of them. The sample has roughly 370,000 clones; approximately 87% are singletons. The specimen was PBMCs or T cells enriched from blood (not recorded which). These receptors were collected from a woman aged 45-65 years who had recovered from COVID-19.

The V call is TRBV28, the J call TRBJ2-1; 10 nucleotides align to TRBD2. J lost 7 bases, V lost 6 bases, and 3 bases had no gene match. The CDR3 length is 13 residues. Germline assignment: CDR1 MDHEN and CDR2 SYDVKM. The CDR3 spells CASSGTSENEQFF. The CDR3 nucleotides read TGTGCCAGCAGCGGGACTAGCGAGAATGAGCAGTTCTTC. Drawing the rest from reference TRBV28 and TRBJ2-1, the complete variable domain is DVKVTQSSRYLVKRTGEKVFLECVQDMDHENMFWYRQDPGLGLRLIYFSYDVKMKEKGDIPEGYSVSREKKERFSLILESASTNQTSMYLCASSGTSENEQFFGPGTRLTVL.

The chain is built from TRBV5-1 and TRBJ1-3; D is perhaps TRBD1 (5 bases). Germline V gene sequence: CDR1 SGHRS, CDR2 YFSETQ. The V end lost 4 bases, the J end lost 0 bases, and 11 bases lay between the germline ends. This CDR3 comprises 15 residues. The CDR3 loop is CASSQNRNSGNTIYF. The CDR3 coding sequence is TGCGCCAGCAGCCAAAACAGGAACTCTGGAAACACCATATATTTT.

The rearrangement joins TRBV19 to TRBJ2-2; a weak D match, TRBD2 (5 bases). Germline CDR1 reads LNHDA; CDR2 reads SQIVND (reference sequence). The V gene lost 5 bases and the J gene lost 0 bases, with 19 bases spanning the gap. This CDR3 contains 18 residues. CDR3 sequence: CASSPIGWSGANTGELFF. CDR3 DNA: TGTGCCAGTAGTCCGATTGGGTGGAGCGGAGCGAACACCGGGGAGCTGTTTTTT.

This chain uses TRBV5-1 with TRBJ2-7, with D perhaps matching TRBD1 (6 bases). V was cut by 7 bases and J by 0 bases, with 14 bases left in between. This CDR3 has 14 residues. From germline, CDR1 is SGHRS and CDR2 YFSETQ. CDR3 region: CASFTGPSSYEQYF. The CDR3 DNA reads as TGCGCCAGCTTCACAGGGCCGAGCTCCTACGAGCAGTACTTC.

This clone was counted a few times. This chain links TRBV6-5 with TRBJ2-2; D is ambiguous. In germline, CDR1 is MNHEY, CDR2 SVGAGI. The CDR3 has 15 residues. V was clipped by 6 bases and J by 0 bases, with 11 bases between them. The CDR3 sequence is CASRPQTANTGELFF. In nucleotides, the CDR3 is TGTGCCAGCAGACCCCAGACTGCGAACACCGGGGAGCTGTTTTTT.

Points on this clone: This sample includes further DNA sequences coding for the same CDR3. The gene calls are TRBV30 and TRBJ2-7, with no clear D. Trimming took 0 bases from V and 3 from J, leaving 3 bases between them. Per the germline V gene, CDR1 is GTSNPN and CDR2 is SVGIG (reference sequence). The CDR3 totals 11 residues. CDR3: CAWSVYYEQYF. DNA for the CDR3: TGTGCCTGGAGTGTATACTACGAGCAGTACTTC.

The CDR3 DNA is TGTGCCAGCAGCGGAGATCTAGCGGGGGTCCCTCCAGATACGCAGTATTTT. Its protein product is CASSGDLAGVPPDTQYF. V is TRBV2 and J is TRBJ2-3; TRBD2 agrees at 10 bases. Germline V gives CDR1 SNHLY, CDR2 FYNNEI. CDR3 length: 17 amino acids. Trimming at V came to 6 bases and at J to 4 bases, leaving 13 bases not matched to a gene. The full variable domain, completed using reference TRBV2 and TRBJ2-3, is EPEVTQTPSHQVTQMGQEVILRCVPISNHLYFYWYRQILGQKVEFLVSFYNNEISEKSEIFDDQFSVERPDGSNFTLKIRSTKLEDSAMYFCASSGDLAGVPPDTQYFGPGTRLTVL.

The genes are TRBV13 and TRBJ2-3, with 7 bases matching TRBD2. V lost 2 bases and J lost 2; bases outside the gene matches: 10. This CDR3 spans 17 amino acids. CDR1 PRHDT and CDR2 FYEKMQ come from the germline V gene (reference sequence). CDR3 DNA: TGTGCCAGCAGCTTAAGTTATTCTAGCGGACACACAGATACGCAGTATTTT. It encodes CASSLSYSSGHTDTQYF.

This clone turned up a few times. V is TRBV19 and J is TRBJ2-2; TRBD1 agrees at 7 bases. Trimming removed 5 bases from V and 7 bases from J; junction bases left unmatched: 10. The CDR3 spans 15 residues. Per germline, CDR1 LNHDA and CDR2 SQIVND (reference sequence). The CDR3 DNA follows: TGTGCCAGTAGTGCCAGACAGGGCAAAATCGGGGAGCTGTTTTTT. It specifies CASSARQGKIGELFF.

This sequence joins TRBV7-9 and TRBJ1-1; no reliable D call. CDR1 is SEHNR and CDR2 is FQNEAQ in the germline V gene (reference sequence). The V end lost 2 bases, the J end lost 10 bases, and 11 bases lay between the germline ends. The CDR3 consists of 12 residues. The CDR3 reads CASSLPPGRAFF. For the CDR3, the DNA is TGTGCCAGCAGCTTACCCCCCGGTCGAGCTTTCTTT.

The gene calls are TRBV30 and TRBJ1-6, with 8 bases that match TRBD1. J lost 10 bases, V lost 3 bases, and 11 bases had no gene match. Germline CDR1 is GTSNPN and CDR2 is SVGIG (reference sequence). The CDR3 is 15 amino acids. The CDR3 DNA reads as TGTGCCTGGAGACCCCCGGACAGGGATTTCTCACCCCTCCACTTT. Its translation is CAWRPPDRDFSPLHF. The full variable domain, rest sourced from reference TRBV30 and TRBJ1-6, is SQTIHQWPATLVQPVGSPLSLECTVEGTSNPNLYWYRQAAGRGLQLLFYSVGIGQISSEVPQNLSASRPQDRQFILSSKKLLLSDSGFYLCAWRPPDRDFSPLHFGNGTRLTVT.

V usage is TRBV27 and J usage is TRBJ1-4; 8 bases align to TRBD1. CDR3 size: 14 residues. V dropped 7 bases and J dropped 6; count of bases not matched to a gene: 7. Germline values: CDR1 MNHEY, CDR2 SMNVEV (reference sequence). The CDR3 sequence: CASKSWGQDEKLFF. CDR3 nucleotides: TGTGCCAGCAAGTCCTGGGGACAGGATGAAAAACTGTTTTTT. The variable domain in full, completed from reference TRBV27 and TRBJ1-4, reads EAQVTQNPRYLITVTGKKLTVTCSQNMNHEYMSWYRQDPGLGLRQIYYSMNVEVTDKGDVPEGYKVSRKEKRNFPLILESPSPNQTSLYFCASKSWGQDEKLFFGSGTQLSVL.

On this clone itself: One junction end disagrees with the germline gene, perhaps due to a read error. The chain uses TRBV28 and TRBJ2-6; TRBD1 aligns across 9 bases. The CDR3 loop spans 12 amino acids. Germline V gene sequence: CDR1 MDHEN, CDR2 SYDVKM. The CDR3 loop reads CASSPKGQGVSF. Written as DNA, the CDR3 is TGTGCCAGCAGCCCCAAGGGACAGGGTGTGTCTTTC.

The table lists this clone with many counts. Sequence at one end of the junction differs from germline and may be a read error. The chain carries TRBV12-3 or TRBV12-4 and TRBJ2-1; D is uncertain. CDR3 length equals 12 residues. The CDR3 loop is CASSPSHNEQFF. The CDR3 DNA reads as TGTGCCAGCAGCCCCTCCCACAATGAGCAGTTCTTC.